This note documents a single T cell receptor (beta chain) sequence. This clone was counted a single time. Its antigen target is currently unknown. One base away there is no much larger clone; base qualities are not given. The CDR3 regions of human TCRbeta chains were analyzed by immunosequencing. The paper's processing steps were these. Repertoire TCRs were matched against a reference library of SARS-CoV-2-specific TCRs generated with the MIRA antigen-specificity platform. Breadth was defined as the fraction of unique TCRs that were SARS-CoV-2-associated, and depth was defined as the fraction of total T cells that were SARS-CoV-2-associated. Each spike-specific TCR was assigned to its reactive spike region and to a CD4 or CD8 class using the MIRA data. Log10-transformed breadth and depth values were compared by one-way ANOVA with Sidak's multiple comparisons tests. Imported from immuneACCESS, the table was reduced by TCRdb to in-frame sequences with V and J called. These copies leave out some clones; in studies compared against another copy, an unresolved V gene accounts for under half, and the cause of the remainder is not known. D and trimming were read from the DNA, whereas the V and J calls and clone size are those reported in that table. This sample comprises over 100,000 clones, roughly 92% of them detected only once. The ten largest make up approximately 1.7% of the sample.

This sample was included in a study of T cell responses to AZD1222 COVID-19 vaccine (dated by TCRdb to the early 2020s). For the study in its entirety: Because spike-specific TCR depth and breadth did not differ between the two schedules, AZD1222 recipients who got a second dose at roughly 4 weeks were pooled with those who got a second dose at roughly 12 weeks. Enrollment into the trials was organized by age into subgroups of 18-55, 56-69 and 70-plus years, and those subgroups contained approximately 160, 26 and 62 TCR-sequenced participants, respectively. A total of 233 trial participants underwent TCR sequencing, of whom around 210 had received two doses of AZD1222 and about 25 had received two doses of the MenACWY control vaccine. General conclusions and limits of the study: After two AZD1222 doses, both the breadth and the depth of spike-specific TCRs were significantly higher than at day 0 and than in MenACWY recipients. Because no day 14 peak-response samples were available, repertoires were characterized only after the peak T cell response. Reportedly, close to half of the unique spike-specific TCRs recognized epitopes lying outside the regions that are mutated in the B.1.351 and B.1.1.7 variants. Most participants were white British and females outnumbered males, and the authors suggested that clonal diversity may have been underestimated. The whole spike protein was spanned by vaccine-associated CD4 TCRs, and dominant responses were seen in regions 160-218 and 743-854. In the small 56-69-year group, the increase in depth fell short of significance, most likely because of low power. Conclusions about previously exposed vaccinees are limited, since just a handful of AZD1222 recipients were seropositive for SARS-CoV-2 at baseline.

What this sample's time point label stands for: baseline before first vaccination. Vaccinee samples came from UK trials COV001 and COV002, including a single-blind randomized controlled phase 2/3 trial of AZD1222 (ChAdOx1 nCoV-19) in healthy adults. Trial participant PBMC samples were collected at day 0 and day 28 after the second dose for TCRbeta chain sequencing. The sequence came from an adult in good health. The source was peripheral blood, collected on day 0 of AZD1222 vaccination.

The sequence in DNA is TGTGCCAGCAGTTCGACTGACAGGGGGCAGAGGGGGACCCAGTACTTC. This sequence encodes CASSSTDRGQRGTQYF. Rearrangement joined TRBV2 to TRBJ2-5; 10 bases in the junction line up with TRBD1. The CDR3 runs 16 amino acids, cysteine and phenylalanine included. Just the 48-base CDR3 DNA is kept, in frame starting at base 1. Germline trimming amounts to 5 bases on V and 7 bases on J, with 13 as the count of junction bases outside the gene matches. The germline V gene provides CDR1 SNHLY and CDR2 FYNNEI.